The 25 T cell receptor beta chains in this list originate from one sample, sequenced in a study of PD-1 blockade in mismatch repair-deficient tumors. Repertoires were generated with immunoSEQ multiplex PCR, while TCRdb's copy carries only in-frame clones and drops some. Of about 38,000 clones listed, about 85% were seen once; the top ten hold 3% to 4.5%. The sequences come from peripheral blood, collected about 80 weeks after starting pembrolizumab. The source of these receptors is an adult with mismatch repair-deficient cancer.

The CDR3 region has the DNA TGTGCCAGTAGTATGCAAGCGGACGCGAATGAGCAGTTCTTC. Its translation: CASSMQADANEQFF. This sequence joins TRBV19 and TRBJ2-1, with a possible D match to TRBD2 (5 bases). V lost 3 bases and J 7 bases, leaving 13 bases between the germline ends. Germline-derived CDR1 and CDR2 are LNHDA and SQIVND (reference sequence). This CDR3 has 14 residues.

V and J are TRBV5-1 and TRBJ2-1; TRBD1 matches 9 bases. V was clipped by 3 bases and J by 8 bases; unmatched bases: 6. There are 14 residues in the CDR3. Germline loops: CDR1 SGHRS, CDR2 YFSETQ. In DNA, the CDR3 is TGCGCCAGCAGCTCGGGACAGGGCGGGGATGAGCAGTTCTTC. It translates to CASSSGQGGDEQFF.

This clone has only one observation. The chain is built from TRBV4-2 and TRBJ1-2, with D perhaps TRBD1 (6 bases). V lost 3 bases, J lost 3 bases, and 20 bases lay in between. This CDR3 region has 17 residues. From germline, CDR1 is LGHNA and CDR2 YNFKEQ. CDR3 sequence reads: CASSHVGWGARDYGYTF. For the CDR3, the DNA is TGTGCCAGCAGCCACGTAGGTTGGGGGGCGCGGGACTATGGCTACACCTTC.

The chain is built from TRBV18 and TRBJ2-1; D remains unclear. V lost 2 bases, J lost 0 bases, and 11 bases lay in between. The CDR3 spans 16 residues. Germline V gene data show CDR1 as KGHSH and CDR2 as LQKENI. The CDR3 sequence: CASSPGEVSSYNEQFF. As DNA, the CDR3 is TGTGCCAGCTCACCAGGAGAGGTTAGCTCCTACAATGAGCAGTTCTTC.

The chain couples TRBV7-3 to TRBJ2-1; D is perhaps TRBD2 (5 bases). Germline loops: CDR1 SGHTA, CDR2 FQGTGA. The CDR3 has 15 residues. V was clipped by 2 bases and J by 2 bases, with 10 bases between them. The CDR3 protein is CASSLSLAAYNEQFF. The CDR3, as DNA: TGTGCCAGCAGCTTATCCCTAGCAGCCTACAATGAGCAGTTCTTC.

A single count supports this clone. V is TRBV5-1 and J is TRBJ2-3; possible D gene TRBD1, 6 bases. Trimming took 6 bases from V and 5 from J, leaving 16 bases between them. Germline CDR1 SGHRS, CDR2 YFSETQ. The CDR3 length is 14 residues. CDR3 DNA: TGCGCCAGCAATTTAGGGGGAGCCGGAGATACGCAGTATTTT. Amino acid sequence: CASNLGGAGDTQYF.

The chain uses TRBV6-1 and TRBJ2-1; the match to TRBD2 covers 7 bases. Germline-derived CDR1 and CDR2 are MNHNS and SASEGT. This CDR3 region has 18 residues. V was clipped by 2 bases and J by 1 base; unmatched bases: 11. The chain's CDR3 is CASSEIGGWQTSYNEQFF. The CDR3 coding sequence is TGTGCCAGCAGTGAAATCGGGGGGTGGCAGACTTCCTACAATGAGCAGTTCTTC.

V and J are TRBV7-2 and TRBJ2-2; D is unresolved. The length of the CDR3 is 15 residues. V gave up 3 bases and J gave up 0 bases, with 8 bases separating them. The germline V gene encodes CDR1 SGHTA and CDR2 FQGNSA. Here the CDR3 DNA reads TGTGCCAGCAGCTTCGGCCGGACGAACACCGGGGAGCTGTTTTTT. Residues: CASSFGRTNTGELFF.

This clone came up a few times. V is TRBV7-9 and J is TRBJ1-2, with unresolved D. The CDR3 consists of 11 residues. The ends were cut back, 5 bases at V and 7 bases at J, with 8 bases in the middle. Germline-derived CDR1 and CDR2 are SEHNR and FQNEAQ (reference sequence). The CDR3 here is CASSLELGYTF. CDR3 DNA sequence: TGTGCCAGCAGCCTAGAGCTTGGCTACACCTTC.

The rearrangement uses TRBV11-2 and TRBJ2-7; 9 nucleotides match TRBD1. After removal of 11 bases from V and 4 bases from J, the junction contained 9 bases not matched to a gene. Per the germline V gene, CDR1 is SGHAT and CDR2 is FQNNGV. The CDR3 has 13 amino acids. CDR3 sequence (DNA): TGTGCCCAGGTCCGGGACAGGGTATACGAGCAGTACTTC. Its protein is CAQVRDRVYEQYF.

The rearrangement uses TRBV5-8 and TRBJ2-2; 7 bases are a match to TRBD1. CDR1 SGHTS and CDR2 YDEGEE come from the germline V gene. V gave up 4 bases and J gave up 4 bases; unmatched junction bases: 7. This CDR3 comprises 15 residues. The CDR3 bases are TGTGCCAGCAGCCTACAGGGGTTGATCACCGGGGAGCTGTTTTTT. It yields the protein CASSLQGLITGELFF.

DNA of the CDR3: TGTGCCAGCAGCTTAGGTGAGGGTACCCTCCCCGCGGCCCAGTACTTC. This sequence encodes CASSLGEGTLPAAQYF. The V gene is TRBV7-9, the J gene TRBJ2-5; maybe TRBD2 (5 bases). Deletions cut 1 base from V and 9 bases from J, with 21 bases between. Per germline, CDR1 SEHNR and CDR2 FQNEAQ (reference sequence). This CDR3 is built from 16 residues.

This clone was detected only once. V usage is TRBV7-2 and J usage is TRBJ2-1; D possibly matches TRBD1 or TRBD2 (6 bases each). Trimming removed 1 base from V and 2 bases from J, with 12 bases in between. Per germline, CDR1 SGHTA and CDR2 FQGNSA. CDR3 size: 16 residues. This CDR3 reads CASSLGRGVAYNEQFF. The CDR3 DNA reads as TGTGCCAGCAGCTTAGGGAGGGGGGTAGCCTACAATGAGCAGTTCTTC. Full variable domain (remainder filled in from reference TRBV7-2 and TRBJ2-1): GAGVSQSPSNKVTEKGKDVELRCDPISGHTALYWYRQSLGQGLEFLIYFQGNSAPDKSGLPSDRFSAERTGGSVSTLTIQRTQQEDSAVYLCASSLGRGVAYNEQFFGPGTRLTVL.

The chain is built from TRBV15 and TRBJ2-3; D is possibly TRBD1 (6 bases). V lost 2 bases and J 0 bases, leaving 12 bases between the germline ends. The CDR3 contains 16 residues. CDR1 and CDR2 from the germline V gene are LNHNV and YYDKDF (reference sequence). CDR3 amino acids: CATSRTGHLSTDTQYF. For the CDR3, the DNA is TGTGCCACCAGCAGAACGGGACATCTCAGCACAGATACGCAGTATTTT.

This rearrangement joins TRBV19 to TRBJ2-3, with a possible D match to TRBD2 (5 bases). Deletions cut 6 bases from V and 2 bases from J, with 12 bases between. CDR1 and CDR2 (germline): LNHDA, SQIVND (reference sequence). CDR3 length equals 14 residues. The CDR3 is CASRLGRDTDTQYF. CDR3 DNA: TGTGCCAGTAGACTAGGAAGGGACACAGATACGCAGTATTTT.

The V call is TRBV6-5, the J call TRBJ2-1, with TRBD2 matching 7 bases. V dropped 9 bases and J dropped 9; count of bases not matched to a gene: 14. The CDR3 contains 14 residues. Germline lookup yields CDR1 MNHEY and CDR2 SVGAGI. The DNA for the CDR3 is TGTGCCAGTAAATCCGGAGGACTAGAGGCTGAGCAGTTCTTC. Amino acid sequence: CASKSGGLEAEQFF.

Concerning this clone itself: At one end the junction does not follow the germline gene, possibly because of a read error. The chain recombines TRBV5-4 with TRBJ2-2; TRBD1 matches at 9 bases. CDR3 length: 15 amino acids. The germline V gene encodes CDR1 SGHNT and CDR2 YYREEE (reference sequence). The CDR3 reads CASSLDRGKAGELFF. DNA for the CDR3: TGTGCCAGCAGTTTGGACAGGGGAAAGGCCGGGGAGCTGTTTTTT.

For the CDR3, the DNA is TGTGCCAGTAGCGCGGGACAGGGCCGCTTCGGCTACACCTTC. This translates into CASSAGQGRFGYTF. This chain links TRBV19 with TRBJ1-2, with 9 bases matching TRBD1. The V segment lost 6 bases and the J segment 8 bases; nucleotides outside the gene matches: 10. The germline CDR1 and CDR2 sequences are LNHDA and SQIVND (reference sequence). CDR3 length: 14 residues.

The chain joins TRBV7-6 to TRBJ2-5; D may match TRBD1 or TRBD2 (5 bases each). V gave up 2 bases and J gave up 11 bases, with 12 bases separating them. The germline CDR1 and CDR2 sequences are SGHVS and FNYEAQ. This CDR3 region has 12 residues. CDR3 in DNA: TGTGCCAGCAGCTTACCACAGGACTGGCAGTACTTC. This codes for CASSLPQDWQYF.

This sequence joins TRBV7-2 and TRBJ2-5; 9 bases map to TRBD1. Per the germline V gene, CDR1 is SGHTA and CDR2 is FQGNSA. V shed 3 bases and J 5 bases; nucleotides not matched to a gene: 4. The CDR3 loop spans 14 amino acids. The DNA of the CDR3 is TGTGCCAGCAGCTTGGACAGGGGATCGGAGACCCAGTACTTC. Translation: CASSLDRGSETQYF.

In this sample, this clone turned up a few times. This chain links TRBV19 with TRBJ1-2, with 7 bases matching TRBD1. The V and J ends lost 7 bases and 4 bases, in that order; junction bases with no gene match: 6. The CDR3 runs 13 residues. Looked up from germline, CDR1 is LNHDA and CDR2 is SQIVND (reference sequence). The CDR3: CASKEGTVYGYTF. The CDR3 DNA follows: TGTGCCAGTAAAGAAGGGACAGTCTATGGCTACACCTTC.

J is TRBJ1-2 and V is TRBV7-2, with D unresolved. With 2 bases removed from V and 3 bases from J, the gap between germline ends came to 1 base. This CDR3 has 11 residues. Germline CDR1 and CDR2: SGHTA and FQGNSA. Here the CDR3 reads CASSLHYGYTF. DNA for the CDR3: TGTGCCAGCAGCTTACACTATGGCTACACCTTC.

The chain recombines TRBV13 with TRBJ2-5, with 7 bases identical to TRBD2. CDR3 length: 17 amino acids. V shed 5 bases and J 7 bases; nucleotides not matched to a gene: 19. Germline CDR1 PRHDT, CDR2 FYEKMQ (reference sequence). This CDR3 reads CASSVISSGPGAATQYF. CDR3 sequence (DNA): TGTGCCAGCAGCGTTATCTCTAGCGGCCCTGGGGCGGCGACCCAGTACTTC.

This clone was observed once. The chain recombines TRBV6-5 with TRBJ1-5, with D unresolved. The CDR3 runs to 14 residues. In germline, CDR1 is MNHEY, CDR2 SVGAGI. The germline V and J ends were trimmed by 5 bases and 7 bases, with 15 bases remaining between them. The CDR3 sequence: CASSSVSRGQPQHF. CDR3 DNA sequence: TGTGCCAGCAGTAGTGTCAGTCGGGGACAGCCCCAGCATTTT.

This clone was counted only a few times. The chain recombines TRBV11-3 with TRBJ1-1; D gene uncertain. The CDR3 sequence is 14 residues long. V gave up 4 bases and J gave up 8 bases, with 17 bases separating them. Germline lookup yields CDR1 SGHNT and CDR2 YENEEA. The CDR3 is CASSSSWGAGEAFF. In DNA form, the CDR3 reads TGTGCCAGCAGCTCATCATGGGGAGCGGGAGAAGCTTTCTTT.